A selection of T cell receptor beta chains follows, all from one sample in a study of PD-1 blockade in classical Hodgkin lymphoma. Sequencing used immunoSEQ multiplex PCR; TCRdb keeps in-frame clones, though not all of them. The data contain about 110,000 clones, approximately 90% of them singletons. Sequenced here: peripheral blood mononuclear cells (PBMCs), sampled before the second cycle of nivolumab. The receptors come from a human donor with classical Hodgkin lymphoma. The CDR3 runs from the conserved cysteine through the conserved F or W. The order of the fields is D gene, clone size, J gene, V gene, CDR3 DNA, CDR3 protein. The D gene is left open where the match is weak. Clone size is given for some rows only: seen once, a few or many times, or a class if the clone is expanded.

- | - | TRBJ2-1 | TRBV29-1 | TGCAGCGTTGAAGGTATCGCGGGAACCTACAATGAGCAGTTCTTC | CSVEGIAGTYNEQFF
- | - | TRBJ1-1 | TRBV12-2 | TGTGCAAGTCGTCAAAAGATGAACACTGAAGCTTTCTTT | CASRQKMNTEAFF
- | - | TRBJ1-1 | TRBV7-9 | TGTGCCAGCAGCTTAGATAGTTATGAGGGGCGGGCTTTCTTT | CASSLDSYEGRAFF
- | - | TRBJ2-2 | TRBV4-2 | TGTGCCAGCAGCCAAGATCACGGGGGAACCGGGGAGCTGTTTTTT | CASSQDHGGTGELFF
- | few | TRBJ1-1 | TRBV9 | TGTGCCAGCAGCCCCCTCACTGAAGCTTTCTTT | CASSPLTEAFF
- | - | TRBJ2-7 | TRBV27 | TGTGCCAGCAGTTCGCGGACAGTCAAACCCTACGAGCAGTACTTC | CASSSRTVKPYEQYF
TRBD2 | - | TRBJ2-1 | TRBV14 | TGTGCCAGCAGCCAAGAACGCAGCGGGAGGGCCGTTGAGCAGTTCTTC | CASSQERSGRAVEQFF
- | once | TRBJ2-5 | TRBV28 | TGTGCCAGCACCCTGGGCAGGGAAGAGACCCAGTACTTC | CASTLGREETQYF
- | - | TRBJ1-3 | TRBV9 | TGTGCCAGCAGCGTACGCGGCAGCGGGGCTGGAAACACCATATATTTT | CASSVRGSGAGNTIYF
- | once | TRBJ2-5 | TRBV7-9 | TGTGCCAGCAGCCCGTACCAAGAGACCCAGTACTTC | CASSPYQETQYF
- | - | TRBJ2-3 | TRBV10-3 | TGTGCCATCAGCCGTGCCAGCGAGGATACGCAGTATTTT | CAISRASEDTQYF
- | - | TRBJ2-5 | TRBV5-1 | TGCGCCAGCAGCGTAGGGACCACAAGTAAAGAGACCCAGTACTTC | CASSVGTTSKETQYF
- | - | TRBJ2-6 | TRBV7-6 | TGTGCCAGCAGCCCTGGAGGGCTGGCAGGGGCCAACGTCCTGACTTTC | CASSPGGLAGANVLTF
- | once | TRBJ2-1 | TRBV7-2 | TGTGCCAGCAGCTTAGTAGCCTCCCCGGGGAGAGGCTACAATGAGCAGTTCTTC | CASSLVASPGRGYNEQFF
- | - | TRBJ2-3 | TRBV11-2 | TGTGCCAGCAGCCGTGACAGGGAGGGGTCCACAGATACGCAGTATTTT | CASSRDREGSTDTQYF